The entry below gives a single T cell receptor (beta chain) sequence along with its context. Its antigen is unidentified. The data originate from a study of response to subunit inactivated influenza vaccine. Study-level points and caveats: Seasonal influenza vaccination, on each occasion, was suggested by the authors to recruit few new T cells.

One entry per CDR3 protein results from TCRdb running MiXCR on the RT-PCR reads. Here the sample spans hundreds of thousands of distinct CDR3 sequences, 18% being singletons. This CDR3 region has 14 residues. Per germline, CDR1 SEHNR and CDR2 FQNEAQ (reference sequence). Trimming removed 1 base from V and 3 bases from J, with 10 bases in between. The rearrangement joins TRBV7-9 to TRBJ2-7; D gene ambiguous. This clonotype was sampled from a man aged 50 to 60 who received an inactivated influenza vaccine. The sequencing here drew on PBMCs from blood, taken roughly 5 days after vaccination. The CDR3 sequence: CASSLVGLRYEQYF. The CDR3 coding sequence is TGTGCCAGCAGCTTAGTGGGTTTGCGCTACGAGCAGTACTTC.